The present T cell receptor beta chain was sequenced within a study of long-term antiretroviral therapy in people with HIV. At survey level, the immunoSEQ assay was run in its v3.0 version. Clones were read by immunoSEQ multiplex PCR, and TCRdb kept only the in-frame ones, dropping some. The data contain under 20,000 clones, about three quarters of them seen just once; the ten biggest clones take up more than 14%. Study conclusions and caveats: Data on ART adherence, viral resistance or therapy changes were unavailable. The study found narrower CDR3 length ranges in HIV repertoires than in controls.

On this clone itself: Its antigen is not known.

The sequence derives from a man aged 30 to 45 with HIV. Material: unsorted PBMCs, obtained around 2.2 years before starting antiretroviral therapy.

The CDR3 is CASSPGTGTSGANVLTF. The CDR3 DNA reads TGTGCCAGCAGCCCCGGGACAGGGACCTCTGGGGCCAACGTCCTGACTTTC. This chain connects TRBV5-5 to TRBJ2-6, with TRBD1 identical over 9 bases. Germline V CDR1 and CDR2: SGHKS, YYEKEE (reference sequence). This CDR3 has 17 amino acids. J gave up 0 bases and V 4 bases, and 5 bases lay outside the gene matches.